These 24 T cell receptor beta chains were all obtained from the same sample, sequenced in a study of blood T cell repertoires in COVID-19. The method was immunoSEQ multiplex PCR; TCRdb's version includes in-frame clones alone and lacks a portion of them. The sample contains 250,000 or so clones, roughly four fifths of which appear only once. Material for sequencing was peripheral blood. These receptors all stem from a woman in her seventies with acute or convalescent COVID-19.

V and J are TRBV3-1 (or the pseudogene TRBV3-2) and TRBJ1-1, with 8 bases aligning to TRBD1. CDR1 and CDR2 from the germline V gene are LGHDT and YNNKEL (reference sequence). The CDR3 extends over 13 amino acids. The V gene end was trimmed by 6 bases and the J gene end by 6 bases; junction bases not matched to a gene: 6. CDR3 DNA: TGTGCCAGCAGTTTTGAACAGGGGGCTGAAGCTTTCTTT. It yields the protein CASSFEQGAEAFF.

The sample holds a few counts of this clone. This chain connects TRBV6-5 to TRBJ1-2; 11 bases agree with TRBD1. This CDR3 spans 14 amino acids. Germline V lookup: CDR1 MNHEY, CDR2 SVGAGI. With V trimmed by 6 bases and J by 7 bases, 7 bases remained unmatched. The CDR3 spells CASRLLDRGLGYTF. The CDR3 DNA is TGTGCCAGCAGACTCCTGGACAGGGGGCTTGGCTACACCTTC.

The rearrangement joins TRBV20-1 to TRBJ1-2; the D gene is possibly TRBD1 (5 bases). CDR1 DFQATT and CDR2 SNEGSKA come from the germline V gene (reference sequence). V lost 6 bases and J lost 8, with 13 bases in between. The CDR3 has 11 amino acids. CDR3 in amino acids: CSAQGVGGYTF. The CDR3 DNA reads TGCAGTGCCCAAGGGGTGGGGGGCTACACCTTC.

This chain uses TRBV3-1 (or the pseudogene TRBV3-2) with TRBJ1-6, with 7 positions matching TRBD1. The CDR3 is 20 amino acids. V gave up 0 bases and J gave up 5 bases; unmatched junction bases: 16. Per germline, CDR1 LGHDT and CDR2 YNNKEL (reference sequence). CDR3 loop: CASSQDSGRGRGIDNSPLHF. In DNA form, the CDR3 reads TGTGCCAGCAGCCAAGATTCAGGAAGAGGCAGGGGGATAGATAATTCACCCCTCCACTTT.

V gene TRBV18 combines with J gene TRBJ2-4; D not certain. The V gene lost 0 bases and the J gene lost 1 base, with 7 bases spanning the gap. In germline, CDR1 is KGHSH, CDR2 LQKENI. CDR3 length equals 15 residues. In DNA, the CDR3 is TGTGCCAGCTCACCACCCGCTAAGGCCAAAAACATTCAGTACTTC. Translation: CASSPPAKAKNIQYF. Full variable domain (remainder filled in from reference TRBV18 and TRBJ2-4): NAGVMQNPRHLVRRRGQEARLRCSPMKGHSHVYWYRQLPEEGLKFMVYLQKENIIDESGMPKERFSAEFPKEGPSILRIQQVVRGDSAAYFCASSPPAKAKNIQYFGAGTRLSVL.

V and J are TRBV4-2 and TRBJ1-5, with D unresolved. The CDR3 contains 18 residues. Germline CDR1 is LGHNA and CDR2 is YNFKEQ. Trimming left V 0 bases short and J 0 bases short, with 15 bases between. CDR3 in amino acids: CASSQDAPTTYSNQPQHF. As DNA, the CDR3 is TGTGCCAGCAGCCAAGACGCACCGACAACTTATAGCAATCAGCCCCAGCATTTT.

The chain couples TRBV5-4 to TRBJ1-3, with D hard to call. V dropped 0 bases and J dropped 0 bases, with 13 bases sitting between them. This CDR3 has 17 residues. CDR1 and CDR2 from the germline V gene are SGHNT and YYREEE (reference sequence). The CDR3: CASSLGMGTSSGNTIYF. The CDR3 DNA sequence: TGTGCCAGCAGCTTGGGGATGGGCACAAGCTCTGGAAACACCATATATTTT. Together with reference TRBV5-4 and TRBJ1-3, the CDR3 gives the full variable domain: ETGVTQSPTHLIKTRGQQVTLRCSSQSGHNTVSWYQQALGQGPQFIFQYYREEENGRGNFPPRFSGLQFPNYSSELNVNALELDDSALYLCASSLGMGTSSGNTIYFGEGSWLTVV.

This clone showed up just a few times. This chain links TRBV5-6 with TRBJ1-3; 9 nucleotides match TRBD1. V shed 4 bases, J shed 16 bases, and the junction held 12 bases outside the gene matches. CDR3 length: 13 residues. CDR1 SGHDT and CDR2 YYEEEE come from the germline V gene. CDR3 region: CASSNNPDRGLYF. CDR3 DNA: TGTGCCAGCAGCAATAACCCGGACAGGGGACTCTATTTT.

The chain links TRBV6-4 to TRBJ2-3; 11 positions match TRBD2. This CDR3 is built from 17 residues. Germline assignment: CDR1 MRHNA and CDR2 SNTAGT. V lost 0 bases, J lost 1 base, and 3 bases stayed unmatched. The CDR3 here is CASSDSGTSGRTDTQYF. In DNA, the CDR3 is TGTGCCAGCAGTGACTCGGGGACTAGCGGACGCACAGATACGCAGTATTTT.

The rearrangement links TRBV5-5 to TRBJ1-1; maybe TRBD1 (5 bases). CDR1 and CDR2 from the germline V gene are SGHKS and YYEKEE (reference sequence). The CDR3 length is 11 residues. Between the trimmed V and J ends, which lost 5 bases and 6 bases, there was a span of 8 bases. The CDR3, as DNA: TGTGCCAGCAGTGGACACTCTGAAGCTTTCTTT. Translated: CASSGHSEAFF.

The rearrangement uses TRBV3-1 (or the pseudogene TRBV3-2) and TRBJ2-1; D not resolved. This CDR3 comprises 11 residues. The V and J ends lost 6 bases and 8 bases respectively, with 8 bases between them. Germline CDR1 is LGHDT and CDR2 is YNNKEL (reference sequence). This CDR3 is CASRFRYEQFF. The CDR3 region has the DNA TGTGCCAGCAGGTTCAGGTATGAGCAGTTCTTC.

CDR3 in DNA: TGTGCCAGCAGTCTGACAGGGTTCTATGGCTACACCTTC. Its protein is CASSLTGFYGYTF. The rearrangement joins TRBV28 to TRBJ1-2, with TRBD1 matching 7 bases. The germline V gene encodes CDR1 MDHEN and CDR2 SYDVKM. The length of the CDR3 is 13 residues. V trimming: 5 bases; J trimming: 4 bases; junction bases outside the gene matches: 4.

J is TRBJ2-7 and V is TRBV4-2; possibly TRBD2 for D (5 bases). V was pared by 3 bases and J by 7 bases, with 16 bases between. The germline V gene has CDR1 LGHNA and CDR2 YNFKEQ. There are 14 residues in the CDR3. In DNA, the CDR3 is TGTGCCAGCAGCCAGGCGGGCTCCTCGTCGGAGCAGTACTTC. Encoded protein: CASSQAGSSSEQYF.

V usage is TRBV3-1 (or the pseudogene TRBV3-2) and J usage is TRBJ1-2, with D unclear. The CDR3 spans 12 residues. The V end was cut by 3 bases, the J end by 4 bases, with 6 bases between. The germline CDR1 and CDR2 sequences are LGHDT and YNNKEL (reference sequence). CDR3 in DNA: TGTGCCAGCAGCCACGGTGGCTATGGCTACACCTTC. This encodes CASSHGGYGYTF.

This clone was detected once. The chain recombines TRBV27 with TRBJ1-1; maybe TRBD1 (5 bases). The CDR3 loop spans 13 amino acids. Looked up from germline, CDR1 is MNHEY and CDR2 is SMNVEV (reference sequence). The germline V and J ends were trimmed by 3 bases and 3 bases, with 8 bases remaining between them. The DNA of the CDR3 is TGTGCCAGCAGTTTTTCGGGGGACACTGAAGCTTTCTTT. Amino acid sequence: CASSFSGDTEAFF.

The chain joins TRBV5-1 to TRBJ2-5; 11 bases match TRBD2. Germline V gene lookup returns CDR1 SGHRS and CDR2 YFSETQ. The CDR3 runs 17 residues. Losses at the gene ends were 0 bases for V and 5 bases for J; bases not matched to a gene: 9. DNA of the CDR3: TGCGCCAGCAGCTTGGTACTAGCGGGGGAGATAGGTGAGACCCAGTACTTC. This sequence encodes CASSLVLAGEIGETQYF.

The V call is TRBV4-1, the J call TRBJ1-1; D is unresolved. V lost 0 bases and J lost 6, with 14 bases in between. The germline gives CDR1 MGHRA, CDR2 YSYEKL. The CDR3 length is 15 residues. The CDR3 loop reads CASSQERSGRAEAFF. The CDR3 DNA sequence: TGCGCCAGCAGCCAAGAACGTTCGGGGAGGGCTGAAGCTTTCTTT.

The chain employs TRBV5-4 and TRBJ2-7, with 7 nucleotides matching TRBD1. The CDR3 has 15 amino acids. Germline CDR1 is SGHNT and CDR2 is YYREEE (reference sequence). J lost 0 bases, V lost 1 base, and 4 bases had no gene match. In DNA form, the CDR3 reads TGTGCCAGCAGCTTGAAGGGACAGAACTCCTACGAGCAGTACTTC. This translates into CASSLKGQNSYEQYF.

Regarding this clone: This sample also contains other DNA sequences that code for the same CDR3. The genes are TRBV3-1 (or the pseudogene TRBV3-2) and TRBJ1-5, with D uncertain. CDR1 is LGHDT and CDR2 is YNNKEL in the germline V gene (reference sequence). CDR3 length: 14 amino acids. V was cut by 1 base and J by 7 bases, with 11 bases left in between. The CDR3 DNA is TGTGCCAGCAGCCAAGCGGGAGGAAACCAGCCCCAGCATTTT. Amino acid sequence: CASSQAGGNQPQHF.

The CDR3 is CASSTGTVNTEAFF. Here the CDR3 DNA reads TGTGCCAGCTCCACCGGGACAGTGAACACTGAAGCTTTCTTT. V is TRBV18 and J is TRBJ1-1; 7 bases fit TRBD1. The CDR3 consists of 14 residues. The V and J ends lost 6 bases and 0 bases, in that order; junction bases with no gene match: 4. Germline lookup yields CDR1 KGHSH and CDR2 LQKENI.

The gene calls are TRBV5-1 and TRBJ2-3; 7 bases agree with TRBD2. The CDR3 is made up of 15 amino acids. V trimming: 4 bases; J trimming: 3 bases; junction bases outside the gene matches: 8. In germline, CDR1 is SGHRS, CDR2 YFSETQ. The CDR3 protein is CASSPGEGMTDTQYF. CDR3 DNA sequence: TGCGCCAGCAGCCCGGGGGAGGGTATGACAGATACGCAGTATTTT. Combining the CDR3 with reference TRBV5-1 and TRBJ2-3 gives the whole variable domain KAGVTQTPRYLIKTRGQQVTLSCSPISGHRSVSWYQQTPGQGLQFLFEYFSETQRNKGNFPGRFSGRQFSNSRSEMNVSTLELGDSALYLCASSPGEGMTDTQYFGPGTRLTVL.

This chain links TRBV4-1 with TRBJ2-5; D not resolved. The ends were cut back, 0 bases at V and 5 bases at J, with 13 bases in the middle. CDR1 MGHRA and CDR2 YSYEKL come from the germline V gene. The CDR3 runs to 15 residues. The DNA for the CDR3 is TGCGCCAGCAGCCAAGACACTCTCGTGAGGGAGACCCAGTACTTC. This encodes CASSQDTLVRETQYF.

The J gene is TRBJ2-1, the V gene TRBV9; D may be TRBD1 (5 bases). The CDR3 is 15 residues long. The ends were cut back, 3 bases at V and 0 bases at J, with 10 bases in the middle. CDR1 and CDR2 (germline): SGDLS, YYNGEE. The CDR3 sequence: CASSAQGSSYNEQFF. The CDR3 bases are TGTGCCAGCAGCGCCCAGGGATCCTCCTACAATGAGCAGTTCTTC.

The chain uses TRBV7-8 and TRBJ1-2, with a weak D call TRBD1 (6 bases). CDR3 length equals 15 residues. Between the trimmed V and J ends, which lost 1 base and 1 base, there was a span of 10 bases. Germline values: CDR1 SGHVS, CDR2 FQNEAQ. CDR3 nucleotide sequence: TGTGCCAGCAGCTTAGTCAAACAGGGTAACTATGGCTACACCTTC. This gives the protein CASSLVKQGNYGYTF.